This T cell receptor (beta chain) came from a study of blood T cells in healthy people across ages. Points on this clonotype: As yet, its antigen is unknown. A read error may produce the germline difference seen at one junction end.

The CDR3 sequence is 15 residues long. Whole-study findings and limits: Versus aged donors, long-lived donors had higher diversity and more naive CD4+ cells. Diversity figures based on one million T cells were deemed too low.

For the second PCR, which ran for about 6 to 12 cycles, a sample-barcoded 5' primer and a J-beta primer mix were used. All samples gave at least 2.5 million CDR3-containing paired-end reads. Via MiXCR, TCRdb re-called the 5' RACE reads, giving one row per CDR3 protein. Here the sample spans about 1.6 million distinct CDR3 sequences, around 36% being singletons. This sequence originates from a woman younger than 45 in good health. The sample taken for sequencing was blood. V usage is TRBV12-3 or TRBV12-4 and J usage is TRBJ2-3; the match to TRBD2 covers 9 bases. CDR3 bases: TGTGCCAGCAGTGTAGCGGGAGTGAGAGCAGATACGCAGTATTTT. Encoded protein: CASSVAGVRADTQYF.